This T cell receptor beta chain was documented in a study of Tregs in tolerant kidney transplant recipients. Study background: Mixed chimerism was transient after nonmyeloablative marrow transplants from related graft donors.

Produced via immunoSEQ multiplex PCR; TCRdb's table is partial and in-frame only. The sample has about 69,000 clones; roughly nine tenths are singletons. Study-level points and caveats: The small number of patients limits these findings pending further validation.

A few counts support this clone. Antigen unknown. Looked up from germline, CDR1 is SGHRS and CDR2 is YFSETQ. The CDR3 contains 11 residues. V was cut by 4 bases and J by 6 bases, with 8 bases left in between. Unstimulated Tregs (CD4+CD25+CD127-) and CD4+CD25- non-Tregs were sorted from PBMCs. This chain links TRBV5-1 with TRBJ2-7; D is ambiguous. The sample was CD4+ T cells from blood, taken before the transplant. The clonotype comes from a human donor who received a combined kidney and bone marrow transplant. CDR3 bases: TGCGCCAGCAGCAACAATGTCGAGCAGTACTTC. This sequence encodes CASSNNVEQYF.